The 18 T cell receptor beta chains presented below share a single source sample, sequenced in a study of blood T cell repertoires in COVID-19. Data came from immunoSEQ multiplex PCR; TCRdb stores just in-frame clones and leaves some out. The sample lists around 99,000 clones, more than 70% seen once, with about 5.3% in the top ten. The sequenced sample was peripheral blood. The receptors shown here come from a man between 35 and 55 years old with active or convalescent COVID-19.

The genes are TRBV5-1 and TRBJ2-1, with 9 bases lining up with TRBD2. This CDR3 has 15 residues. The V gene end was trimmed by 3 bases and the J gene end by 7 bases; junction bases not matched to a gene: 8. Germline CDR1 SGHRS, CDR2 YFSETQ. The CDR3 coding sequence is TGCGCCAGCAGCTGGGTAGCGGGAGCAACTAATGAGCAGTTCTTC. This codes for CASSWVAGATNEQFF.

The J gene is TRBJ2-7, the V gene TRBV11-1; D uncertain. Germline V gives CDR1 SGHAT, CDR2 FQDESV (reference sequence). The V end lost 5 bases, the J end lost 5 bases, and 13 bases lay between the germline ends. The CDR3 loop spans 13 amino acids. The DNA of the CDR3 is TGTGCCAGCAGCCCCCAAAGGAGCCACGAGCAGTACTTC. Translated: CASSPQRSHEQYF.

The chain joins TRBV7-2 to TRBJ1-2, with TRBD1 matching 7 bases. In germline, CDR1 is SGHTA, CDR2 FQGNSA. The junction had 6 bases not matched to a gene; V was cut back by 1 base and J by 4 bases. The CDR3 is made up of 15 amino acids. The CDR3 DNA sequence: TGTGCCAGCAGCTTAGTGGTAGGGGGCGGCTATGGCTACACCTTC. Its protein product is CASSLVVGGGYGYTF.

The rearrangement uses TRBV28 and TRBJ1-2; a weak D match, TRBD1 (6 bases). The CDR3 is 14 amino acids. Germline V gene lookup returns CDR1 MDHEN and CDR2 SYDVKM. Trimming removed 5 bases from V and 1 base from J, with 11 bases in between. CDR3 protein: CASSGTDSNYGYTF. Here the CDR3 DNA reads TGTGCCAGCAGTGGTACGGACAGTAACTATGGCTACACCTTC.

This chain connects TRBV19 to TRBJ2-5, with a possible D match to TRBD2 (5 bases). V was pared by 5 bases and J by 5 bases, with 9 bases between. Germline assignment: CDR1 LNHDA and CDR2 SQIVND (reference sequence). This CDR3 is built from 12 residues. This chain's CDR3 is CASSEGLETQYF. The CDR3 DNA follows: TGTGCCAGTAGTGAGGGTTTGGAGACCCAGTACTTC. Full variable domain (rest looked up from reference TRBV19 and TRBJ2-5): DGGITQSPKYLFRKEGQNVTLSCEQNLNHDAMYWYRQDPGQGLRLIYYSQIVNDFQKGDIAEGYSVSREKKESFPLTVTSAQKNPTAFYLCASSEGLETQYFGPGTRLLVL.

The chain recombines TRBV7-8 with TRBJ1-2; the D gene is possibly TRBD1 (5 bases). The germline V and J ends were trimmed by 0 bases and 4 bases, with 12 bases remaining between them. Germline loops: CDR1 SGHVS, CDR2 FQNEAQ. This CDR3 has 15 amino acids. The CDR3 region has the DNA TGTGCCAGCAGCTTAGCGCAGGGCCTCCTCTATGGCTACACCTTC. As protein: CASSLAQGLLYGYTF.

The chain couples TRBV6-2 or TRBV6-3 to TRBJ2-5; 9 nucleotides align to TRBD2. Germline V gene lookup returns CDR1 MNHEY and CDR2 SVGEGT. V lost 0 bases and J lost 5; bases outside the gene matches: 4. The CDR3 totals 15 residues. DNA of the CDR3: TGTGCCAGCAGTTACTCCGGCGGGAGGGCCGAGACCCAGTACTTC. Its translation: CASSYSGGRAETQYF.

V gene TRBV5-1 combines with J gene TRBJ1-1, with D possibly TRBD1 on 6 matching bases. From germline, CDR1 is SGHRS and CDR2 YFSETQ. V lost 4 bases, J lost 2 bases, and 12 bases lay in between. The CDR3 consists of 14 residues. Here the CDR3 reads CASSPGQFNTEAFF. CDR3 nucleotides: TGCGCCAGCAGCCCTGGACAGTTTAACACTGAAGCTTTCTTT.

The chain employs TRBV7-8 and TRBJ1-5; D is unresolved. The CDR3 sequence is 16 residues long. Germline CDR1 reads SGHVS; CDR2 reads FQNEAQ. V was clipped by 5 bases and J by 1 base, with 15 bases between them. This chain's CDR3 is CASSPTEGASNQPQHF. CDR3 bases: TGTGCCAGCAGCCCGACGGAGGGCGCGAGCAATCAGCCCCAGCATTTT. The variable domain in full, with the rest retrieved from reference TRBV7-8 and TRBJ1-5, is GAGVSQSPRYKVAKRGQDVALRCDPISGHVSLFWYQQALGQGPEFLTYFQNEAQLDKSGLPSDRFFAERPEGSVSTLKIQRTQQEDSAVYLCASSPTEGASNQPQHFGDGTRLSIL.

The chain employs TRBV28 and TRBJ2-1; possibly TRBD1 for D (6 bases). This CDR3 region has 13 residues. V dropped 8 bases and J dropped 8 bases, with 16 bases sitting between them. Germline lookup yields CDR1 MDHEN and CDR2 SYDVKM. In DNA form, the CDR3 reads TGTGCCAGCCGGGACACAATTGGCGATGAGCAGTTCTTC. Its translation: CASRDTIGDEQFF.

Ten or more counts support this clone. The rearrangement uses TRBV24-1 and TRBJ1-5, with TRBD1 matching over 7 bases. CDR3 length: 14 residues. The germline CDR1 and CDR2 sequences are KGHDR and SFDVKD. The junction had 6 bases not matched to a gene; V was cut back by 5 bases and J by 6 bases. The CDR3, as DNA: TGTGCCACCAGTGGCCCAGGGGGTGGTCAGCCCCAGCATTTT. Protein: CATSGPGGGQPQHF.

This chain uses TRBV5-1 with TRBJ1-3, with D hard to call. V was shortened by 7 bases and J by 2 bases, with 7 bases between the two germline ends. The germline gives CDR1 SGHRS, CDR2 YFSETQ. The CDR3 totals 12 residues. CDR3 region: CASPGTGNTIYF. In DNA, the CDR3 is TGCGCCAGCCCCGGTACTGGAAACACCATATATTTT.

The chain is built from TRBV2 and TRBJ2-7; 9 bases fit TRBD1. J gave up 3 bases and V 3 bases, and 3 bases lay outside the gene matches. The CDR3 runs to 14 residues. The germline V gene has CDR1 SNHLY and CDR2 FYNNEI. The CDR3 is CASSDRTGDYEQYF. The CDR3 DNA reads as TGTGCCAGCAGTGATCGGACAGGGGACTACGAGCAGTACTTC.

The chain couples TRBV28 to TRBJ2-1, with a weak D call TRBD2 (6 bases). Trimming pared 7 bases from V and 9 bases from J, leaving 19 bases between. Germline V gene data show CDR1 as MDHEN and CDR2 as SYDVKM. The CDR3 is 14 amino acids. CDR3 bases: TGTGCCAGCACCGAGGGACTGCTGCGGATTGAGCAGTTCTTC. Translation gives CASTEGLLRIEQFF.

This chain links TRBV6-6 with TRBJ1-2, with D perhaps matching TRBD1 (6 bases). This CDR3 region has 13 residues. From germline, CDR1 is MNHNY and CDR2 SVGAGI (reference sequence). V was cut by 10 bases and J by 2 bases, with 14 bases left in between. In DNA, the CDR3 is TGTGCCACCAAGGGGGACGGGAACTATGGCTACACCTTC. Protein product: CATKGDGNYGYTF.

The CDR3 sequence: CATSGQDRGHETQYF. The CDR3 DNA is TGTGCCACCAGCGGTCAGGACAGGGGACATGAGACCCAGTACTTC. This rearrangement joins TRBV24-1 to TRBJ2-5; 9 positions agree with TRBD1. Germline V gives CDR1 KGHDR, CDR2 SFDVKD. The ends lost 7 bases at V and 5 bases at J; junction bases unmatched: 10. This CDR3 has 15 amino acids.

This chain joins TRBV28 and TRBJ2-7, with 13 positions matching TRBD2. There are 16 residues in the CDR3. Unmatched junction bases numbered 15, after V lost 7 bases and J lost 9 bases. Germline V gene lookup returns CDR1 MDHEN and CDR2 SYDVKM. CDR3 nucleotides: TGTGCCAGCAACTCACTAGCGGGAGGGCCCATGGGGTGGCAGTACTTC. Translation gives CASNSLAGGPMGWQYF.

The genes are TRBV7-8 and TRBJ1-3; 11 bases are a match to TRBD1. The CDR3 covers 17 residues. V was clipped by 5 bases and J by 7 bases; unmatched bases: 13. The germline V gene encodes CDR1 SGHVS and CDR2 FQNEAQ. CDR3 sequence (DNA): TGTGCCAGCAGCCAAAGTGGACCCCGGACAGGGGGCAACACCATATATTTT. Translated: CASSQSGPRTGGNTIYF.